The T cell receptor (beta chain) described here comes from a study of CD8+ T cells in alopecia areata. Study-wide results and caveats: Alphabeta T cells residing in normal skin are also sequenced in scalp samples. TCR sharing across patients was less clear than in mice, possibly HLA-related. Lesional scalp exceeded normal scalp in clonality, especially in alopecia totalis/universalis.

CDR3 length: 14 amino acids. Germline assignment: CDR1 MGHDK and CDR2 SYGVNS. It was cDNA, reverse transcribed from extracted RNA, that served as the sequencing template. TCRdb's copy holds only in-frame clones and misses some; the assay was immunoSEQ multiplex PCR. The sample lists 3,500 to 4,000 clones; about 71% were seen once. Worth noting for this clone: Its antigen is not identified. A read error may account for a junction end that differs from germline.

The TCR was taken from a human donor in good health. This chain joins TRBV25-1 and TRBJ2-2; no clear D. Specimen: skin. The DNA for the CDR3 is TGTGCCGGCAGTGGCAGAATGAACACCGGGGAGCTGTTTTTT. Protein sequence: CAGSGRMNTGELFF.